A single sample gave rise to the 24 T cell receptor beta chains below, sequenced in a study of post-analysis software for immune sequencing data. Study findings and constraints: Roughly five TRBV segments appeared more often in patients than in controls, and TRBV5-6, TRBV5-1 and TRBV20-1 were among these.

Their antigens remain unidentified. Included in the TCR beta cDNA libraries were unique molecular identifiers. Using its own MiXCR run on the PCR reads, TCRdb lists one record per CDR3 protein. The sample consists of hundreds of thousands of distinct CDR3 sequences, 40% to 50% of them appearing once. Specimen: blood. These receptors were taken from a girl aged 10 to 17 with multiple sclerosis.

The V gene is TRBV20-1, the J gene TRBJ2-3; 10 bases match TRBD2. V trimming: 2 bases; J trimming: 2 bases; junction bases outside the gene matches: 4. From germline, CDR1 is DFQATT and CDR2 SNEGSKA (reference sequence). The CDR3 is 15 residues long. The CDR3 DNA follows: TGCAGTGCTAGACTAGCGGGGGACATCACAGATACGCAGTATTTT. As protein: CSARLAGDITDTQYF.

This clonotype appeared a few times. The chain couples TRBV7-9 to TRBJ2-7; D gene uncertain. This CDR3 has 14 residues. V was pared by 5 bases and J by 2 bases, with 13 bases between. Germline lookup yields CDR1 SEHNR and CDR2 FQNEAQ (reference sequence). The CDR3 here is CASSAAVGTYEQYF. The CDR3 nucleotides read TGTGCCAGCAGCGCGGCGGTCGGAACCTACGAGCAGTACTTC.

This clonotype showed up many times. The junction differs from germline at one of its ends, possibly a read error. J is TRBJ2-5 and V is TRBV12-3 or TRBV12-4; 7 positions agree with TRBD1. This CDR3 comprises 13 residues. For the CDR3, the DNA is TGTGCCAGCAGCTTAGACAGGGCCGAGACCCAGTACTTC. It translates to CASSLDRAETQYF.

The CDR3 sequence: CSADDRDGNEQFF. The CDR3 DNA sequence: TGCAGTGCTGACGACAGGGATGGCAATGAGCAGTTCTTC. The V gene is TRBV20-1, the J gene TRBJ2-1, with 7 positions matching TRBD1. J gave up 6 bases and V 5 bases, and 7 bases lay outside the gene matches. This CDR3 has 13 amino acids. CDR1 and CDR2 (germline): DFQATT, SNEGSKA (reference sequence).

The rearrangement joins TRBV20-1 to TRBJ2-1; D unclear. Germline CDR1 DFQATT, CDR2 SNEGSKA (reference sequence). V was cut by 3 bases and J by 13 bases, with 13 bases left in between. This CDR3 has 11 residues. The CDR3 region has the DNA TGCAGTGCTAGCGCAGGAGAGACCCAGTTCTTC. Its protein product is CSASAGETQFF.

The chain employs TRBV10-3 and TRBJ2-1, with 11 bases that match TRBD2. CDR1 and CDR2 (germline): ENHRY, SYGVKD. Trimming at V came to 0 bases and at J to 3 bases, leaving 10 bases not matched to a gene. The CDR3 runs 19 residues. CDR3 in DNA: TGTGCCATCAGTGAGTCGCTGATAGCGGGAGGGAGGCACTACAATGAGCAGTTCTTC. It yields the protein CAISESLIAGGRHYNEQFF.

The rearrangement joins TRBV12-3 or TRBV12-4 to TRBJ1-1; D is possibly TRBD1 (5 bases). Trimming stripped 3 bases from V and 1 base from J, with 12 bases between. This CDR3 comprises 15 residues. In DNA, the CDR3 is TGTGCCAGCAGTTTGAGGGGACGGCCGAACACTGAAGCTTTCTTT. Protein product: CASSLRGRPNTEAFF.

The DNA of the CDR3 is TGCGCCAGCAGCGGGGAAAGGGGACAGGGTGATAATGACTACACCTTC. It codes for CASSGERGQGDNDYTF. The V gene is TRBV5-1, the J gene TRBJ1-2, with TRBD1 identical over 9 bases. V was pared by 4 bases and J by 10 bases, with 17 bases of the junction left unmatched. The CDR3 spans 16 residues. The germline V gene encodes CDR1 SGHRS and CDR2 YFSETQ.

This clonotype was counted a few times. The chain joins TRBV10-3 to TRBJ2-6; 10 nucleotides line up with TRBD1. V trimming: 4 bases; J trimming: 4 bases; junction bases outside the gene matches: 13. The CDR3 is 19 residues long. In germline, CDR1 is ENHRY, CDR2 SYGVKD. The CDR3 reads CAISGTGGQATYGANVLTF. The DNA of the CDR3 is TGTGCCATCAGTGGGACAGGGGGGCAGGCCACTTACGGGGCCAACGTCCTGACTTTC.

The V call is TRBV29-1, the J call TRBJ1-1; D call uncertain. V was pared by 5 bases and J by 0 bases, with 10 bases between. The CDR3 is made up of 13 amino acids. The germline gives CDR1 SQVTM, CDR2 ANQGSEA. CDR3 region: CSVRSQLNTEAFF. CDR3 DNA sequence: TGCAGCGTTAGGTCTCAGCTGAACACTGAAGCTTTCTTT.

The chain employs TRBV12-3 or TRBV12-4 and TRBJ2-5; no clear D gene. V lost 3 bases, J lost 0 bases, and 5 bases lay in between. The length of the CDR3 is 13 residues. Here the CDR3 DNA reads TGTGCCAGCAGTTTCGGAAACCAAGAGACCCAGTACTTC. As protein: CASSFGNQETQYF.

In its sample, this clonotype was seen a few times. V and J are TRBV20-1 and TRBJ2-5, with 9 bases identical to TRBD1. The germline V gene encodes CDR1 DFQATT and CDR2 SNEGSKA (reference sequence). Trimming at V came to 5 bases and at J to 4 bases, leaving 5 bases not matched to a gene. The CDR3 runs to 13 residues. The CDR3 reads CSALGGQGETQYF. CDR3 DNA sequence: TGCAGTGCTTTGGGGGGACAGGGAGAGACCCAGTACTTC.

The chain recombines TRBV6-6 with TRBJ2-3; TRBD1 aligns across 8 bases. CDR1 is MNHNY and CDR2 is SVGAGI in the germline V gene (reference sequence). The V gene end was trimmed by 7 bases and the J gene end by 4 bases; junction bases not matched to a gene: 4. The CDR3 is 13 amino acids. The CDR3 region has the DNA TGTGCCAGCATGGACAGGGAATCAGATACGCAGTATTTT. Its protein product is CASMDRESDTQYF.

This clonotype was recorded a few times. The CDR3 coding sequence is TGTGCCAGCAGTTTATACGGGACAACTATCTACGAGCAGTACTTC. Its protein is CASSLYGTTIYEQYF. This rearrangement joins TRBV27 to TRBJ2-4, with a tentative D call TRBD1 (6 bases). The tail of the sequence fits TRBJ2-7 better, so the J call may be wrong. Germline CDR1 and CDR2: MNHEY and SMNVEV (reference sequence). This CDR3 contains 15 residues.

This clonotype was counted between two and nine times. The chain uses TRBV5-1 and TRBJ2-7, with 7 bases fitting TRBD2. Germline loops: CDR1 SGHRS, CDR2 YFSETQ. Germline trimming cut 4 bases from V and 3 bases from J; bases unmatched to any gene: 16. The CDR3 has 17 residues. CDR3 amino acids: CASSGRLAGKGGYEQYF. In DNA, the CDR3 is TGCGCCAGCAGCGGGAGACTAGCCGGGAAAGGTGGCTACGAGCAGTACTTC.

This chain connects TRBV2 to TRBJ2-7, with 10 nucleotides matching TRBD1. V shed 8 bases and J 3 bases; nucleotides not matched to a gene: 4. The CDR3 runs to 13 residues. Per germline, CDR1 SNHLY and CDR2 FYNNEI. The CDR3 coding sequence is TGTGCCAGCCGGGGACAGGGGATCTACGAGCAGTACTTC. Protein: CASRGQGIYEQYF.

This chain joins TRBV12-3 or TRBV12-4 and TRBJ2-1; possibly TRBD1 or TRBD2 for D (5 bases each). The CDR3 contains 12 residues. The germline V and J ends were trimmed by 5 bases and 13 bases, with 15 bases remaining between them. As DNA, the CDR3 is TGTGCCAGCAGTCTGGGGACCACCACACAGTTCTTC. It encodes CASSLGTTTQFF.

This clonotype was observed a few times. The chain joins TRBV15 to TRBJ2-1; 8 bases are a match to TRBD1. CDR1 is LNHNV and CDR2 is YYDKDF in the germline V gene (reference sequence). The V segment lost 8 bases and the J segment 6 bases; nucleotides outside the gene matches: 6. This CDR3 is built from 13 residues. The CDR3 loop reads CATSGGGINEQFF. The CDR3 DNA reads as TGTGCCACCTCAGGGGGCGGAATCAATGAGCAGTTCTTC. Combining the CDR3 with reference TRBV15 and TRBJ2-1 gives the whole variable domain DAMVIQNPRYQVTQFGKPVTLSCSQTLNHNVMYWYQQKSSQAPKLLFHYYDKDFNNEADTPDNFQSRRPNTSFCFLDIRSPGLGDTAMYLCATSGGGINEQFFGPGTRLTVL.

The V call is TRBV5-6, the J call TRBJ2-3, with 7 nucleotides matching TRBD2. The CDR3 has 16 residues. From germline, CDR1 is SGHDT and CDR2 YYEEEE. The V and J ends lost 1 base and 5 bases, in that order; junction bases with no gene match: 10. The CDR3 nucleotides read TGTGCCAGCAGCTTGAGGCGCGGGAGTGTCAGAGATACGCAGTATTTT. Its translation: CASSLRRGSVRDTQYF.

This clonotype was counted a few times. The CDR3 coding sequence is TGTGCCACCCAGTTCTCCTACAATGAGCAGTTCTTC. Its protein is CATQFSYNEQFF. The rearrangement links TRBV6-2 or TRBV6-3 to TRBJ2-1, with D unclear. The germline V gene has CDR1 MNHEY and CDR2 SVGEGT. The CDR3 spans 12 residues. Trimming removed 10 bases from V and 0 bases from J, with 7 bases in between.

The CDR3 sequence is CASRGPDQIHEQFF. As DNA, the CDR3 is TGTGCCAGCAGAGGGCCCGACCAGATCCATGAGCAGTTCTTC. V usage is TRBV7-9 and J usage is TRBJ2-1; D uncertain. This CDR3 spans 14 amino acids. Germline CDR1 reads SEHNR; CDR2 reads FQNEAQ (reference sequence). The V end was cut by 6 bases, the J end by 8 bases, with 17 bases between.

This clonotype was picked up many times. The chain combines TRBV5-1 with TRBJ2-7; D possibly matches TRBD1 or TRBD2 (5 bases each). The CDR3 totals 14 residues. V was pared by 5 bases and J by 1 base, with 13 bases between. Germline CDR1 reads SGHRS; CDR2 reads YFSETQ. The CDR3 bases are TGCGCCAGCAGTCCTGGGACGGCGTCCTACGAGCAGTACTTC. Translation: CASSPGTASYEQYF.

The chain combines TRBV28 with TRBJ2-3; a weak D match, TRBD1 (5 bases). This CDR3 has 15 amino acids. Germline V gene sequence: CDR1 MDHEN, CDR2 SYDVKM. V was trimmed by 2 bases and J by 3 bases, leaving 12 bases between them. DNA for the CDR3: TGTGCCAGCAGTTTACCTACAGGCCTGACAGATACGCAGTATTTT. Residues: CASSLPTGLTDTQYF.

This clonotype occurred a few times. V and J are TRBV7-2 and TRBJ2-7, with D uncertain. Trimming left V 3 bases short and J 0 bases short, with 9 bases between. The CDR3 covers 14 residues. From germline, CDR1 is SGHTA and CDR2 FQGNSA. The CDR3, as DNA: TGTGCCAGCAGCTTCCACGCTCGCTCCTACGAGCAGTACTTC. Translating gives CASSFHARSYEQYF.